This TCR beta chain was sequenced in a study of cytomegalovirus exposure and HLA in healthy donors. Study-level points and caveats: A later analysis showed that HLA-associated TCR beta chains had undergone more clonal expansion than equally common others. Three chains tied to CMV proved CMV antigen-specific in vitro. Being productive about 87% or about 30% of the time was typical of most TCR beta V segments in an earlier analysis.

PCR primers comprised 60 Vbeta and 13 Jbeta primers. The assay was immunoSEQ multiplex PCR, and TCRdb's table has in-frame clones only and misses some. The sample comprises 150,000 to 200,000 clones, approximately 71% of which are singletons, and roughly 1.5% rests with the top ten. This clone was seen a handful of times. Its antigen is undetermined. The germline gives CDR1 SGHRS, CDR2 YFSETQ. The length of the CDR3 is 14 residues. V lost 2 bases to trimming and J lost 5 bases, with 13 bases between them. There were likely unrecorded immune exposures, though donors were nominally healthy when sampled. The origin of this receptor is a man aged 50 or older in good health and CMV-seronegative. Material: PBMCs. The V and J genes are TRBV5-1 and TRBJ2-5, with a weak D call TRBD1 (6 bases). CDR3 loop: CASSFLRGSETQYF. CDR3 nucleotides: TGCGCCAGCAGCTTCCTCAGGGGATCCGAGACCCAGTACTTC.